Below are 16 T cell receptor beta chains sequenced from a single sample in a study of blood T cell repertoires in COVID-19. Measured with immunoSEQ multiplex PCR; TCRdb has only the in-frame clones, and not every one. The table includes tens of thousands of clones, around 80% detected once. Sequencing input: peripheral blood. These TCRs come from a human donor in a cohort sampled during active COVID-19.

The chain uses TRBV10-3 and TRBJ1-5; TRBD1 aligns across 11 bases. The V gene's germline CDR1 is ENHRY and CDR2 SYGVKD. J was trimmed by 9 bases and V by 4 bases; bases with no gene match: 2. The CDR3 length is 13 residues. The DNA of the CDR3 is TGTGCCATCAGTGGGACAGGGGGCCGGCCCCAGCATTTT. Amino acid sequence: CAISGTGGRPQHF.

The chain carries TRBV30 and TRBJ2-3, with D unclear. This CDR3 comprises 16 residues. V lost 4 bases and J lost 2, with 19 bases in between. Germline V gene sequence: CDR1 GTSNPN, CDR2 SVGIG (reference sequence). The CDR3, as DNA: TGTGCCTGGACCCCCAACGTGCAAGAGCACACAGATACGCAGTATTTT. This codes for CAWTPNVQEHTDTQYF.

The chain couples TRBV5-1 to TRBJ2-5, with 13 positions matching TRBD2. CDR3 length equals 18 residues. After removal of 3 bases from V and 3 bases from J, the junction contained 11 bases not matched to a gene. The germline CDR1 and CDR2 sequences are SGHRS and YFSETQ. Here the CDR3 reads CASSSGPTGTSGKETQYF. In DNA form, the CDR3 reads TGCGCCAGCAGCTCCGGCCCCACCGGGACTAGCGGGAAAGAGACCCAGTACTTC.

This clone was observed a handful of times. The chain joins TRBV18 to TRBJ2-2; 9 bases agree with TRBD2. The CDR3 spans 17 residues. Per the germline V gene, CDR1 is KGHSH and CDR2 is LQKENI. Trimming removed 3 bases from V and 6 bases from J; junction bases left unmatched: 11. CDR3 in DNA: TGTGCCAGCTCACCGTTATCCCTTAGCGGGAGCTCCGGGGAGCTGTTTTTT. Amino acids: CASSPLSLSGSSGELFF.

Here the CDR3 reads CASRPGLAGDTQYF. As DNA, the CDR3 is TGTGCCAGCCGTCCGGGACTAGCGGGAGATACGCAGTATTTT. V gene TRBV6-5 combines with J gene TRBJ2-3; 12 positions agree with TRBD2. Germline CDR1 reads MNHEY; CDR2 reads SVGAGI. The V gene end was trimmed by 8 bases and the J gene end by 5 bases; junction bases not matched to a gene: 5. The CDR3 contains 14 residues.

V and J are TRBV15 and TRBJ1-6; D not resolved. Trimming pared 5 bases from V and 7 bases from J, leaving 12 bases between. The CDR3 is made up of 14 amino acids. CDR1 is LNHNV, CDR2 YYDKDF, per germline (reference sequence). The CDR3 DNA reads as TGTGCCACCAGCCCTCCAGTACAAAATTCACCCCTCCACTTT. Protein: CATSPPVQNSPLHF.

The gene calls are TRBV7-9 and TRBJ2-7; D is ambiguous. CDR1 and CDR2 from the germline V gene are SEHNR and FQNEAQ (reference sequence). This CDR3 contains 13 residues. Deletions cut 5 bases from V and 0 bases from J, with 8 bases between. The CDR3, as DNA: TGTGCCAGCAGCCGAGAAAGCTCCTACGAGCAGTACTTC. Translated: CASSRESSYEQYF.

A few counts support this clone. The rearrangement links TRBV6-6 to TRBJ2-1; TRBD2 is a possible D gene (5 bases). The V gene's germline CDR1 is MNHNY and CDR2 SVGAGI (reference sequence). The length of the CDR3 is 15 residues. V lost 1 base and J lost 10, with 17 bases in between. CDR3 sequence reads: CASSYWGTRTAEQFF. DNA for the CDR3: TGTGCCAGCAGTTACTGGGGAACGAGGACTGCCGAGCAGTTCTTC.

The chain carries TRBV7-2 and TRBJ2-3; a possible D gene is TRBD2 (5 bases). Germline CDR1 is SGHTA and CDR2 is FQGNSA. This CDR3 has 12 amino acids. Deletions cut 4 bases from V and 9 bases from J, with 11 bases between. The DNA for the CDR3 is TGTGCCAGCAGCTCGGGGTATGCCACGCAGTATTTT. It specifies CASSSGYATQYF.

This clone turned up a few times. This sequence joins TRBV11-2 and TRBJ2-1; 11 bases fit TRBD2. The germline CDR1 and CDR2 sequences are SGHAT and FQNNGV. With V trimmed by 2 bases and J by 4 bases, 4 bases remained unmatched. This CDR3 contains 16 residues. CDR3 in amino acids: CASSLPLAGGYNEQFF. Here the CDR3 DNA reads TGTGCCAGCAGCTTACCGCTAGCGGGAGGATACAATGAGCAGTTCTTC.

This sequence joins TRBV4-1 and TRBJ2-7; D not certain. Germline CDR1 is MGHRA and CDR2 is YSYEKL. V was shortened by 5 bases and J by 6 bases, with 5 bases between the two germline ends. The CDR3 consists of 10 residues. CDR3 sequence reads: CASSSSEQYF. DNA of the CDR3: TGCGCCAGCAGCTCCAGCGAGCAGTACTTC.

In the case of this clone: A read error may produce the germline difference seen at one junction end. This CDR3 is also generated by other DNA sequences in the sample. The genes are TRBV6-1 and TRBJ2-7, with 8 nucleotides matching TRBD2. The CDR3 runs 16 residues. In germline, CDR1 is MNHNS, CDR2 SASEGT. This chain's CDR3 is CASSAAGVAGTYEQYF. CDR3 bases: TGTGCCAGCAGTGCGGCCGGAGTAGCGGGAACCTACGAACAGTACTTC.

This clone was seen a single time. The chain combines TRBV14 with TRBJ2-3; D gene ambiguous. The germline V and J ends were trimmed by 2 bases and 5 bases, with 11 bases remaining between them. Germline V gene data show CDR1 as SGHDN and CDR2 as FVKESK. The CDR3 covers 14 residues. The CDR3 loop reads CASSQPGVVDTQYF. The CDR3 nucleotides read TGTGCCAGCAGCCAACCCGGAGTAGTAGATACGCAGTATTTT. Full variable domain (remainder filled in from reference TRBV14 and TRBJ2-3): EAGVTQFPSHSVIEKGQTVTLRCDPISGHDNLYWYRRVMGKEIKFLLHFVKESKQDESGMPNNRFLAERTGGTYSTLKVQPAELEDSGVYFCASSQPGVVDTQYFGPGTRLTVL.

The chain joins TRBV4-1 to TRBJ2-7; 10 bases agree with TRBD2. CDR3 length equals 16 residues. Germline assignment: CDR1 MGHRA and CDR2 YSYEKL. V shed 0 bases, J shed 2 bases, and the junction held 4 bases outside the gene matches. CDR3 region: CASSQEGSGRAYEQYF. Written as DNA, the CDR3 is TGCGCCAGCAGCCAAGAAGGGAGCGGGAGGGCCTACGAGCAGTACTTC.

This clone was seen a handful of times. The CDR3, as DNA: TGTGCCAGCAGTGAACGTCGGACCTCCGGAGGGGAGACCCAGTACTTC. This gives the protein CASSERRTSGGETQYF. The V gene is TRBV6-1, the J gene TRBJ2-5, with a possible D match to TRBD2 (6 bases). Trimming took 2 bases from V and 5 from J, leaving 18 bases between them. Germline CDR1 reads MNHNS; CDR2 reads SASEGT. CDR3 length: 16 residues.

The J gene is TRBJ2-2, the V gene TRBV7-8; D unresolved. The CDR3 totals 14 residues. V shed 1 base and J shed 8 bases, with 11 bases lying between them. Germline V lookup: CDR1 SGHVS, CDR2 FQNEAQ. The CDR3, as DNA: TGTGCCAGCAGCTTAGAGGCCTACAGTGGGGAGCTGTTTTTT. It translates to CASSLEAYSGELFF. Variable domain in full (rest from reference TRBV7-8 and TRBJ2-2): GAGVSQSPRYKVAKRGQDVALRCDPISGHVSLFWYQQALGQGPEFLTYFQNEAQLDKSGLPSDRFFAERPEGSVSTLKIQRTQQEDSAVYLCASSLEAYSGELFFGEGSRLTVL.